The 24 T cell receptor beta chains reported below all come from one sample, sequenced in a study of prognosis after radiotherapy for stage I lung cancer (dated by TCRdb to 2020 to 2023). TCRdb lists the instrument as Illumina HiSeq 3000. Two rounds of multiplex PCR were performed to amplify the TCR beta CDR3 region from genomic DNA. In the first PCR round, primers specific to each TRBV and TRBJ gene were used, and the primer sequences were filed in Chinese patent CN105087789A. The public reads were run again by TCRdb, first through fastp at Q25 and then through MiXCR, and only productive beta chains were kept. One record per CDR3 amino acid sequence lists the most common genes and DNA. Present in this sample are approximately 30,000 distinct CDR3 sequences, around 30% of which were seen just once. Roughly a third of the sample goes to the ten largest clones. Sequenced material: PBMCs, taken before or after stereotactic body radiation therapy (not recorded which). The receptors derive from a donor over 45 with non-small cell lung cancer.

This clonotype was observed many times. The rearrangement links TRBV2 to TRBJ2-7; D may be TRBD2 (6 bases). CDR1 SNHLY and CDR2 FYNNEI come from the germline V gene. The CDR3 contains 13 residues. Trimming shortened V by 1 base and J by 6 bases, and 10 bases separated the two germline ends. CDR3 amino acids: CASSEGAGREQYF. DNA for the CDR3: TGTGCCAGCAGTGAAGGCGCGGGACGCGAGCAGTACTTC.

This chain uses TRBV2 with TRBJ2-7, with TRBD1 matching 7 bases. V was pared by 6 bases and J by 5 bases, with 4 bases of the junction left unmatched. The CDR3 is made up of 12 amino acids. Germline CDR1 is SNHLY and CDR2 is FYNNEI. Here the CDR3 DNA reads TGTGCCAGCAGCTCCGGACAGGACGAGCAGTACTTC. Its translation: CASSSGQDEQYF. Full variable domain (outside the CDR3, taken from reference TRBV2 and TRBJ2-7): EPEVTQTPSHQVTQMGQEVILRCVPISNHLYFYWYRQILGQKVEFLVSFYNNEISEKSEIFDDQFSVERPDGSNFTLKIRSTKLEDSAMYFCASSSGQDEQYFGPGTRLTVT.

To note about this clonotype: This may be a read error: a much more frequent sequence differs by one nucleotide. The J gene is TRBJ2-5, the V gene TRBV20-1; perhaps TRBD2 as D (6 bases). The CDR3 totals 14 residues. Germline CDR1 DFQATT, CDR2 SNEGSKA (reference sequence). V shed 7 bases and J shed 1 base, with 16 bases lying between them. CDR3 DNA sequence: TGCAGTGATAGTGCACCGGGGGTCCAAGAGACCCAGTACTTC. This sequence encodes CSDSAPGVQETQYF.

This clonotype has ten or more counts. The rearrangement uses TRBV2 and TRBJ2-1, with D perhaps matching TRBD1 (6 bases). CDR1 is SNHLY and CDR2 is FYNNEI in the germline V gene. The CDR3 covers 12 residues. Trimming took 5 bases from V and 13 from J, leaving 15 bases between them. The CDR3 DNA follows: TGTGCCAGCAGTATAGACAGGAACTCTCAGTTCTTC. It codes for CASSIDRNSQFF.

This clonotype was seen ten or more times. V and J are TRBV4-1 and TRBJ2-2, with 10 bases that match TRBD2. V trimming: 1 base; J trimming: 3 bases; junction bases outside the gene matches: 8. Germline V gene data show CDR1 as MGHRA and CDR2 as YSYEKL. The CDR3 runs to 18 residues. CDR3 in DNA: TGCGCCAGCAGCCAAGCCTCGATAGCGGGAGGCGACACCGGGGAGCTGTTTTTT. Translated: CASSQASIAGGDTGELFF.

This clonotype was observed many times. The chain employs TRBV12-3 or TRBV12-4 and TRBJ2-1, with 10 bases matching TRBD2. CDR3 length equals 16 residues. V lost 5 bases and J lost 0; bases outside the gene matches: 4. CDR3 nucleotide sequence: TGTGCCAGCAGTGCTAGACTAGCGGGCTCCTACAATGAGCAGTTCTTC. This sequence encodes CASSARLAGSYNEQFF.

This clonotype has ten or more counts. The rearrangement joins TRBV25-1 to TRBJ2-3; D is uncertain. CDR3 length: 14 amino acids. Trimming took 3 bases from V and 1 from J, leaving 8 bases between them. CDR1 MGHDK and CDR2 SYGVNS come from the germline V gene. CDR3 residues: CASSDRSGTDTQYF. The CDR3 nucleotides read TGTGCCAGCAGTGACAGGTCCGGCACAGATACGCAGTATTTT.

This clonotype was observed many times. The rearrangement joins TRBV5-6 to TRBJ2-7, with D tentatively TRBD2 (5 bases). Germline V gene lookup returns CDR1 SGHDT and CDR2 YYEEEE. This CDR3 has 15 amino acids. The V gene lost 0 bases and the J gene lost 1 base, with 11 bases spanning the gap. The CDR3 here is CASSLDPLVSYEQYF. In DNA, the CDR3 is TGTGCCAGCAGCTTGGACCCACTAGTATCCTACGAGCAGTACTTC.

This clonotype was seen at least ten times. The chain combines TRBV4-1 with TRBJ2-5; D perhaps matches TRBD2 (5 bases). CDR3 size: 15 residues. The germline gives CDR1 MGHRA, CDR2 YSYEKL. The V gene lost 6 bases and the J gene lost 5 bases, with 19 bases spanning the gap. Here the CDR3 reads CASRDLGRVGETQYF. The CDR3 coding sequence is TGCGCCAGCAGAGACTTAGGGCGGGTTGGGGAGACCCAGTACTTC.

The CDR3 DNA reads as TGTGCCAGCCTGGTGATCCATGGGGCGTTGGACGAGCAGTACTTC. Its translation is CASLVIHGALDEQYF. The genes are TRBV2 and TRBJ2-7; D might be TRBD1 (5 bases). The CDR3 loop spans 15 amino acids. Germline CDR1 and CDR2: SNHLY and FYNNEI. V was pared by 8 bases and J by 5 bases, with 22 bases between.

This clonotype has a single count. At one end, the junction sequence differs from germline, possibly due to a read error. The chain carries TRBV27 and TRBJ2-5; 10 positions agree with TRBD2. This CDR3 region has 16 residues. Germline values: CDR1 MNHEY, CDR2 SMNVEV (reference sequence). In DNA, the CDR3 is TGTGCCAGCAGTACCGGACTAGCGGAAGCCCAAGATACCCAGTACTTC. Residues: CASSTGLAEAQDTQYF.

This clonotype was recorded many times. The rearrangement links TRBV3-1 to TRBJ2-1; the D gene could be TRBD1 or TRBD2 (5 bases each). Germline lookup yields CDR1 LGHDT and CDR2 YNNKEL (reference sequence). The CDR3 totals 17 residues. V dropped 3 bases and J dropped 3 bases, with 18 bases sitting between them. CDR3 in DNA: TGTGCCAGCAGCCAGACAGCCGACTATCTTCTCTACAATGAGCAGTTCTTC. Translated, it gives CASSQTADYLLYNEQFF.

This clonotype was picked up many times. The chain combines TRBV29-1 with TRBJ2-1; 7 bases line up with TRBD1. The V and J ends lost 6 bases and 4 bases, in that order; junction bases with no gene match: 9. Looked up from germline, CDR1 is SQVTM and CDR2 is ANQGSEA. This CDR3 region has 14 residues. For the CDR3, the DNA is TGCAGCGTCGCCGACAGGGTGGGATACAATGAGCAGTTCTTC. Its protein product is CSVADRVGYNEQFF.

The rearrangement links TRBV28 to TRBJ2-7, with D hard to call. The CDR3 has 16 residues. Germline V gene lookup returns CDR1 MDHEN and CDR2 SYDVKM. Between the trimmed V and J ends, which lost 2 bases and 3 bases, there was a span of 17 bases. The CDR3 DNA reads as TGTGCCAGCAGTTTACAGTGGGCGAGTGCGTTCTACGAGCAGTACTTC. This encodes CASSLQWASAFYEQYF.

V and J are TRBV18 and TRBJ2-5; 7 nucleotides line up with TRBD1. The V and J ends lost 0 bases and 2 bases, in that order; junction bases with no gene match: 3. Per germline, CDR1 KGHSH and CDR2 LQKENI. This CDR3 is built from 15 residues. CDR3 sequence reads: CASSPPGQIQETQYF. CDR3 DNA sequence: TGTGCCAGCTCACCACCGGGACAGATTCAAGAGACCCAGTACTTC.

The sample holds many counts of this clonotype. The V gene is TRBV2, the J gene TRBJ1-5; no definite D call. Germline CDR1 and CDR2: SNHLY and FYNNEI. The CDR3 is 14 amino acids. Between the trimmed V and J ends, which lost 6 bases and 1 base, there was a span of 10 bases. CDR3 in DNA: TGTGCCAGCAGCCCGATGAGGAGCAATCAGCCCCAGCATTTT. It specifies CASSPMRSNQPQHF. Variable domain in full (rest from reference TRBV2 and TRBJ1-5): EPEVTQTPSHQVTQMGQEVILRCVPISNHLYFYWYRQILGQKVEFLVSFYNNEISEKSEIFDDQFSVERPDGSNFTLKIRSTKLEDSAMYFCASSPMRSNQPQHFGDGTRLSIL.

This clonotype was observed at least ten times. V is TRBV7-9 and J is TRBJ1-1; D gene unclear. CDR3 size: 15 residues. Germline V lookup: CDR1 SEHNR, CDR2 FQNEAQ (reference sequence). The ends were cut back, 1 base at V and 5 bases at J, with 14 bases in the middle. CDR3 DNA: TGTGCCAGCAGCTTAGAGTCGGCAGTCGGAACTGAAGCTTTCTTT. Protein product: CASSLESAVGTEAFF.

This clonotype was counted at least ten times. V usage is TRBV7-6 and J usage is TRBJ2-1; 10 nucleotides agree with TRBD2. J lost 10 bases, V lost 2 bases, and 11 bases had no gene match. In germline, CDR1 is SGHVS, CDR2 FNYEAQ. The CDR3 is made up of 16 amino acids. The CDR3 DNA reads TGTGCCAGCAGCTTATTTAAAAGCGGGAGGGCGAGGGAGCAGTTCTTC. Its translation is CASSLFKSGRAREQFF.

In this sample, this clonotype turned up many times. This sequence joins TRBV5-1 and TRBJ2-1; TRBD1 is a possible D gene (6 bases). This CDR3 spans 13 amino acids. Trimming took off 4 bases at V and 4 bases at J, with 9 bases between the two ends. The germline gives CDR1 SGHRS, CDR2 YFSETQ. CDR3 loop: CASSVDSYNEQFF. CDR3 DNA sequence: TGCGCCAGCAGCGTGGACAGTTACAATGAGCAGTTCTTC.

The chain employs TRBV5-4 and TRBJ2-5, with a weak D call TRBD1 (7 bases). V lost 10 bases to trimming and J lost 5 bases, with 18 bases between them. The CDR3 is made up of 13 amino acids. CDR1 SGHNT and CDR2 YYREEE come from the germline V gene (reference sequence). CDR3 sequence: CAGTTGEEETQYF. The CDR3 DNA is TGTGCCGGAACAACAGGGGAGGAGGAGACCCAGTACTTC.

This chain uses TRBV28 with TRBJ2-3; 13 bases are shared with TRBD2. The V and J ends lost 6 bases and 10 bases, in that order; junction bases with no gene match: 10. The CDR3 consists of 15 residues. Germline values: CDR1 MDHEN, CDR2 SYDVKM. This chain's CDR3 is CASRHTSGGAMSQYF. As DNA, the CDR3 is TGTGCCAGCAGGCATACTAGCGGGGGGGCCATGTCGCAGTATTTT. Full variable domain (outside the CDR3, taken from reference TRBV28 and TRBJ2-3): DVKVTQSSRYLVKRTGEKVFLECVQDMDHENMFWYRQDPGLGLRLIYFSYDVKMKEKGDIPEGYSVSREKKERFSLILESASTNQTSMYLCASRHTSGGAMSQYFGPGTRLTVL.

This clonotype was detected ten times or more. The chain uses TRBV7-3 and TRBJ2-3; 9 nucleotides line up with TRBD2. The CDR3 is made up of 16 amino acids. Per the germline V gene, CDR1 is SGHTA and CDR2 is FQGTGA. J lost 3 bases, V lost 2 bases, and 6 bases had no gene match. The CDR3 region has the DNA TGTGCCAGCAGCTTACACGGGGCGGGAGGGACAGATACGCAGTATTTT. It specifies CASSLHGAGGTDTQYF. Using reference TRBV7-3 and TRBJ2-3 for the parts outside the CDR3, the full variable domain is GAGVSQTPSNKVTEKGKYVELRCDPISGHTALYWYRQSLGQGPEFLIYFQGTGAADDSGLPNDRFFAVRPEGSVSTLKIQRTERGDSAVYLCASSLHGAGGTDTQYFGPGTRLTVL.

A word on this clonotype: A read error likely explains this, since a far larger clone differs by one base. This chain connects TRBV6-4 to TRBJ2-7, with D possibly matching TRBD1 (5 bases). The germline CDR1 and CDR2 sequences are MRHNA and SNTAGT. The CDR3 runs 13 residues. V gave up 4 bases and J gave up 3 bases, with 10 bases separating them. The CDR3 loop reads CASSVAQVYEQYF. CDR3 nucleotides: TGTGCCAGCAGTGTTGCACAGGTCTACGAGCAGTACTTC.

This clonotype was seen ten or more times. V and J are TRBV4-1 and TRBJ2-3; tentatively, D is TRBD2 (6 bases). Looked up from germline, CDR1 is MGHRA and CDR2 is YSYEKL. V was trimmed by 3 bases and J by 4 bases, leaving 14 bases between them. The CDR3 is made up of 15 amino acids. DNA for the CDR3: TGCGCCAGCAGCCAGATTAAGACTAGTTCAGATACGCAGTATTTT. Translating it yields CASSQIKTSSDTQYF.